Presented here are 11 T cell receptor beta chains from one specimen sequenced in a study of early T cells in non-severe SARS-CoV-2 infection (dated by TCRdb to the early 2020s). Library generation was performed with 5' RACE. Instrument on record: NextSeq 500. TCRdb trimmed public reads at Q25 via fastp, called clones via MiXCR and kept in-frame beta chains. Each entry merges the rows of one CDR3 protein and shows their most common DNA and genes. The sample table records 55,000 to 75,000 distinct CDR3 sequences; 10% to 15% of these occur just once. Less than 2% of the sample rests with the top ten. Material for sequencing was whole blood. These receptors all stem from an adult who was a healthcare worker with PCR-confirmed SARS-CoV-2 infection or an uninfected control (not recorded which).

This rearrangement joins TRBV5-5 to TRBJ2-5; TRBD2 matches at 7 bases. Germline assignment: CDR1 SGHKS and CDR2 YYEKEE (reference sequence). The CDR3 runs 14 residues. The V and J ends lost 4 bases and 5 bases, in that order; junction bases with no gene match: 8. CDR3 loop: CASSHTSVPETQYF. Here the CDR3 DNA reads TGTGCCAGCAGCCATACTAGCGTCCCCGAGACCCAGTACTTC. Full variable domain (outside the CDR3, taken from reference TRBV5-5 and TRBJ2-5): DAGVTQSPTHLIKTRGQQVTLRCSPISGHKSVSWYQQVLGQGPQFIFQYYEKEERGRGNFPDRFSARQFPNYSSELNVNALLLGDSALYLCASSHTSVPETQYFGPGTRLLVL.

This chain links TRBV6-2 or TRBV6-3 with TRBJ1-1; D may be TRBD1 (6 bases). Deletions cut 6 bases from V and 0 bases from J, with 20 bases between. The CDR3 is made up of 17 amino acids. Germline CDR1 and CDR2: MNHEY and SVGEGT. CDR3: CASRRHGNGGLNTEAFF. In DNA form, the CDR3 reads TGTGCCAGCAGAAGACACGGAAACGGGGGCTTGAACACTGAAGCTTTCTTT.

Here the CDR3 DNA reads TGTGCCAGCAGCACCGCCCGGGGACCCCAAGAGACCCAGTACTTC. It codes for CASSTARGPQETQYF. V gene TRBV6-6 combines with J gene TRBJ2-5; the D call may be TRBD1 or TRBD2 (5 bases each). Trimming removed 6 bases at V and 1 base at J, with 15 bases between. Germline loops: CDR1 MNHNY, CDR2 SVGAGI (reference sequence). This CDR3 contains 15 residues.

This clonotype has just a few counts. The V gene is TRBV30, the J gene TRBJ1-1; TRBD1 matches 8 bases. Germline loops: CDR1 GTSNPN, CDR2 SVGIG (reference sequence). The CDR3 contains 13 residues. V gave up 6 bases and J gave up 4 bases; unmatched junction bases: 7. CDR3 in amino acids: CACTGGPATEAFF. The CDR3 DNA follows: TGTGCCTGTACAGGGGGGCCTGCCACTGAAGCTTTCTTT.

The table lists this clonotype with a few counts. V and J are TRBV10-1 and TRBJ2-3; the match to TRBD2 covers 11 bases. After removal of 3 bases from V and 3 bases from J, the junction contained 2 bases not matched to a gene. Looked up from germline, CDR1 is WNHNN and CDR2 is SYGVQD (reference sequence). CDR3 length equals 15 residues. The CDR3 DNA sequence: TGCGCCAGCAGTGAAGTAGCGGGGGGGACAGATACGCAGTATTTT. It specifies CASSEVAGGTDTQYF.

This clonotype was picked up many times. V usage is TRBV20-1 and J usage is TRBJ2-1, with TRBD2 matching 8 bases. The V gene end was trimmed by 5 bases and the J gene end by 6 bases; junction bases not matched to a gene: 9. This CDR3 is built from 14 residues. Germline CDR1 and CDR2: DFQATT and SNEGSKA (reference sequence). As DNA, the CDR3 is TGCAGTGCTCCCGGGACTAGGTCTTCCAATGAGCAGTTCTTC. The encoded protein is CSAPGTRSSNEQFF.

This clonotype was counted many times. The chain links TRBV3-1 to TRBJ2-3; D not resolved. The germline V gene has CDR1 LGHDT and CDR2 YNNKEL (reference sequence). The CDR3 has 17 residues. Between the trimmed V and J ends, which lost 0 bases and 0 bases, there was a span of 13 bases. In DNA, the CDR3 is TGTGCCAGCAGCCAAGATTTCCGGGCTCCTAGCACAGATACGCAGTATTTT. This encodes CASSQDFRAPSTDTQYF.

The chain carries TRBV15 and TRBJ2-3, with D uncertain. The germline gives CDR1 LNHNV, CDR2 YYDKDF (reference sequence). This CDR3 is built from 13 residues. Between the trimmed V and J ends, which lost 1 base and 4 bases, there was a span of 6 bases. In DNA, the CDR3 is TGTGCCACCAGCAGAGTTGCTTCAGATACGCAGTATTTT. This sequence encodes CATSRVASDTQYF.

Many counts were recorded for this clonotype. The chain joins TRBV6-2 or TRBV6-3 to TRBJ1-5; D remains ambiguous. Germline-derived CDR1 and CDR2 are MNHEY and SVGEGT. The CDR3 is 14 residues long. V lost 4 bases and J lost 2, with 9 bases in between. CDR3 sequence: CASSLASGNQPQHF. CDR3 coding DNA: TGTGCCAGCAGTTTAGCCTCGGGCAATCAGCCCCAGCATTTT.

V gene TRBV3-1 combines with J gene TRBJ1-1; TRBD1 might be the D (5 bases). This CDR3 is built from 14 residues. Germline loops: CDR1 LGHDT, CDR2 YNNKEL (reference sequence). V dropped 8 bases and J dropped 0 bases, with 13 bases sitting between them. The CDR3 DNA reads as TGTGCCAGCCGGGCGGGGCTAGTGAACACTGAAGCTTTCTTT. Protein sequence: CASRAGLVNTEAFF.

This clonotype occurred many times. The chain links TRBV5-4 to TRBJ1-1; D is uncertain. Germline-derived CDR1 and CDR2 are SGHNT and YYREEE (reference sequence). The CDR3 is 15 residues long. V lost 1 base to trimming and J lost 0 bases, with 10 bases between them. The chain's CDR3 is CASSLPEPMNTEAFF. DNA for the CDR3: TGTGCCAGCAGCTTGCCCGAACCGATGAACACTGAAGCTTTCTTT.